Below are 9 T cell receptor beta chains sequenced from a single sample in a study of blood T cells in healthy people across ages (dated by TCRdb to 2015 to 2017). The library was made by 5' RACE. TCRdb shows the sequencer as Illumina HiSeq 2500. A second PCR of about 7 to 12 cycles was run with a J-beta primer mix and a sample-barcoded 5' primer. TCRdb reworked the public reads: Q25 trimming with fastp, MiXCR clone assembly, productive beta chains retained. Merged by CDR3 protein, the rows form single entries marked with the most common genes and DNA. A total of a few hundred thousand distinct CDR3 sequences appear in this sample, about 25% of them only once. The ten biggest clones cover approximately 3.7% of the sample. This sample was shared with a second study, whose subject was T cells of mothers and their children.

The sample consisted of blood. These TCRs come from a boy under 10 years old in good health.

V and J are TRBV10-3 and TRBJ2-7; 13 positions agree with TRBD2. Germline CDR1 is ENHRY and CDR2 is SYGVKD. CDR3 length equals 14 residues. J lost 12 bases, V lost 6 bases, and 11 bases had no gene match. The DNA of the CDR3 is TGTGCCATCAGGACCGTACTAGCGGGAGGGCCATCGTACTTC. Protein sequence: CAIRTVLAGGPSYF.

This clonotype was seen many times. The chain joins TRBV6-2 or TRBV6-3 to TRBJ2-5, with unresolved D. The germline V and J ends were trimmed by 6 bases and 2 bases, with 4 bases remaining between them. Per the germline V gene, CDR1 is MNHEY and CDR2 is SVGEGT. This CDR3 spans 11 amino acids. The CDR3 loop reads CASRGQETQYF. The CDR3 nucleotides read TGTGCCAGCAGGGGGCAAGAGACCCAGTACTTC.

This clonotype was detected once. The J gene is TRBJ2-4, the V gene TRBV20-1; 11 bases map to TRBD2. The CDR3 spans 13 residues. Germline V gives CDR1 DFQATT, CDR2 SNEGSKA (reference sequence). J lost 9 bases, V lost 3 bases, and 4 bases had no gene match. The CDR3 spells CSASLAGGVIQYF. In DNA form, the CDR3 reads TGCAGTGCTAGTCTAGCGGGAGGCGTCATTCAGTACTTC.

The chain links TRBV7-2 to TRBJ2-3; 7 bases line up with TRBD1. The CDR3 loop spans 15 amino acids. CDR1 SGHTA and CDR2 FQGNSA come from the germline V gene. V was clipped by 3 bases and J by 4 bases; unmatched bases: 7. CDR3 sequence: CASSLTRQGPDTQYF. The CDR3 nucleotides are TGTGCCAGCAGCTTGACGAGACAGGGTCCAGATACGCAGTATTTT. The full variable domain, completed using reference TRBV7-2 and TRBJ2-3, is GAGVSQSPSNKVTEKGKDVELRCDPISGHTALYWYRQSLGQGLEFLIYFQGNSAPDKSGLPSDRFSAERTGGSVSTLTIQRTQQEDSAVYLCASSLTRQGPDTQYFGPGTRLTVL.

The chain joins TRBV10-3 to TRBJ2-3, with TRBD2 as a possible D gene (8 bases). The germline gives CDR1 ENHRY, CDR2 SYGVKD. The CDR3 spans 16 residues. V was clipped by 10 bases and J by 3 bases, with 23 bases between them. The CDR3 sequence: CASTATSEGATDTQYF. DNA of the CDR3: TGTGCCAGTACCGCGACTAGCGAGGGGGCAACAGATACGCAGTATTTT.

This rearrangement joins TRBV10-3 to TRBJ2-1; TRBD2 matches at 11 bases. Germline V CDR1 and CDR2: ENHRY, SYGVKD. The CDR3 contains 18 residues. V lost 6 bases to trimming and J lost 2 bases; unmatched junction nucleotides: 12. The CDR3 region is CAIRRGPGLAETYNEQFF. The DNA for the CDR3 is TGTGCCATCAGGAGGGGACCGGGACTAGCGGAGACCTACAATGAGCAGTTCTTC.

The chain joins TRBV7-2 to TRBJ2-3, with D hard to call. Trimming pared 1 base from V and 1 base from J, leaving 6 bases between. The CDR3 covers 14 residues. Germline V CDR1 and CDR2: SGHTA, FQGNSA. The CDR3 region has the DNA TGTGCCAGCAGCTTAGATCAGGGCACAGATACGCAGTATTTT. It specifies CASSLDQGTDTQYF.

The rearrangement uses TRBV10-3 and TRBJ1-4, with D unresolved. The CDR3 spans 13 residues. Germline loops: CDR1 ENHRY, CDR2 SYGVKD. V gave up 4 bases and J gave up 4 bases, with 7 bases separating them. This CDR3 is CAISVIVNEKLFF. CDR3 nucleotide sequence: TGTGCCATCAGTGTGATAGTTAATGAAAAACTGTTTTTT.

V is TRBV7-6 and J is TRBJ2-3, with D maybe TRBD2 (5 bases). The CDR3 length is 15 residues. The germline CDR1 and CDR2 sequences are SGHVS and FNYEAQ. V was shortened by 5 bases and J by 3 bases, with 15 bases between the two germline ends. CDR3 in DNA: TGTGCCAGCAGCCTGAGGGCCCGCCTGACAGATACGCAGTATTTT. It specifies CASSLRARLTDTQYF.